The 20 T cell receptor beta chains reported below all come from one sample, sequenced in a study of cytomegalovirus exposure and HLA in healthy donors. Use of 60 Vbeta and 13 Jbeta primers characterized the PCR. Sequencing used immunoSEQ multiplex PCR; TCRdb keeps in-frame clones, though not all of them. The data show 140,000 or so clones, approximately 80% seen once. Sample: PBMCs. The receptors derive from a middle-aged man in good health and CMV-seronegative.

V gene TRBV7-8 combines with J gene TRBJ2-7; D is perhaps TRBD2 (5 bases). The CDR3 loop spans 15 amino acids. CDR1 is SGHVS, CDR2 FQNEAQ, per germline. V gave up 1 base and J gave up 3 bases, with 13 bases separating them. In DNA, the CDR3 is TGTGCCAGCAGCTTAGGGCTTGGAAGCGGCTACGAGCAGTACTTC. Translating gives CASSLGLGSGYEQYF.

J is TRBJ1-4 and V is TRBV27; the D is unclear. This CDR3 is built from 12 residues. From germline, CDR1 is MNHEY and CDR2 SMNVEV (reference sequence). The ends were cut back, 8 bases at V and 7 bases at J, with 11 bases in the middle. CDR3 coding DNA: TGTGCCAGCGGGAAGGACTCTGAAAAACTGTTTTTT. It is translated as CASGKDSEKLFF.

V gene TRBV11-2 combines with J gene TRBJ2-1; 8 nucleotides agree with TRBD2. The CDR3 is made up of 14 amino acids. Per germline, CDR1 SGHAT and CDR2 FQNNGV. The ends lost 3 bases at V and 8 bases at J; junction bases unmatched: 6. The CDR3 loop is CASSFGTSSDEQFF. CDR3 DNA: TGTGCCAGCAGCTTCGGGACTAGTTCTGATGAGCAGTTCTTC. Looking up the rest from reference TRBV11-2 and TRBJ2-1 gives the full variable domain: EAGVAQSPRYKIIEKRQSVAFWCNPISGHATLYWYQQILGQGPKLLIQFQNNGVVDDSQLPKDRFSAERLKGVDSTLKIQPAKLEDSAVYLCASSFGTSSDEQFFGPGTRLTVL.

This clone was picked up a small number of times. CDR3 sequence: CASSAKGDSSYEQYF. The CDR3 bases are TGCGCCAGCAGCGCAAAGGGGGATAGCTCCTACGAGCAGTACTTC. The genes are TRBV4-1 and TRBJ2-7, with D maybe TRBD1 (6 bases). The V end lost 5 bases, the J end lost 0 bases, and 14 bases lay between the germline ends. Germline lookup yields CDR1 MGHRA and CDR2 YSYEKL. CDR3 length equals 15 residues.

The chain couples TRBV5-1 to TRBJ1-2; possibly TRBD1 for D (5 bases). The V gene lost 5 bases and the J gene lost 4 bases, with 15 bases spanning the gap. This CDR3 comprises 14 residues. The germline V gene has CDR1 SGHRS and CDR2 YFSETQ. Written as DNA, the CDR3 is TGCGCCAGCAGTCCGCCGGGGGTCCTCTATGGCTACACCTTC. The encoded protein is CASSPPGVLYGYTF.

The chain couples TRBV30 to TRBJ2-7, with D maybe TRBD1 (5 bases). This CDR3 is 14 amino acids long. Germline V gives CDR1 GTSNPN, CDR2 SVGIG (reference sequence). The V end was cut by 4 bases, the J end by 2 bases, with 15 bases between. The CDR3 DNA is TGTGCCTGGAATCGTGCGACAGAGGCCTACGAGCAGTACTTC. It specifies CAWNRATEAYEQYF.

V usage is TRBV10-3 and J usage is TRBJ2-2; 14 nucleotides line up with TRBD2. CDR3 length: 15 residues. The germline CDR1 and CDR2 sequences are ENHRY and SYGVKD. The J segment lost 7 bases and the V segment lost 6 bases, leaving 4 bases of the junction unmatched. CDR3 DNA: TGTGCCATCAGGGGACTAGCGGGAGAGGGCGGGGAGCTGTTTTTT. Amino acid sequence: CAIRGLAGEGGELFF.

CDR3 amino acids: CASSRPEADTQYF. In DNA form, the CDR3 reads TGCGCCAGCAGCCGACCGGAGGCAGATACGCAGTATTTT. This chain uses TRBV4-1 with TRBJ2-3; TRBD2 might be the D (5 bases). The CDR3 length is 13 residues. Trimming took 4 bases from V and 4 from J, leaving 9 bases between them. CDR1 is MGHRA and CDR2 is YSYEKL in the germline V gene.

In its sample, this clone was seen once. The chain couples TRBV11-2 to TRBJ2-7, with TRBD1 identical over 9 bases. The germline CDR1 and CDR2 sequences are SGHAT and FQNNGV. With 0 bases clipped from V and 4 bases from J, the junction kept 10 bases outside the gene matches. The CDR3 loop spans 17 amino acids. The CDR3 loop reads CASSLDAGTGFSYEQYF. In nucleotides, the CDR3 is TGTGCCAGCAGCTTAGACGCCGGGACAGGGTTTTCGTACGAGCAGTACTTC.

V is TRBV7-9 and J is TRBJ2-2; D possibly corresponds to TRBD1 (5 bases). This CDR3 is built from 15 residues. From germline, CDR1 is SEHNR and CDR2 FQNEAQ (reference sequence). Trimming took off 1 base at V and 3 bases at J, with 9 bases between the two ends. The CDR3 region is CASSLGRADTGELFF. CDR3 coding DNA: TGTGCCAGCAGCTTAGGCAGGGCCGACACCGGGGAGCTGTTTTTT.

The chain couples TRBV29-1 to TRBJ2-4; 7 bases match TRBD2. Trimming cost V 0 bases and J 3 bases; bases outside gene matches: 2. This CDR3 contains 14 residues. In germline, CDR1 is SQVTM, CDR2 ANQGSEA. The CDR3 nucleotides are TGCAGCGTTGAAGATGGGGAGGGCAAAAACATTCAGTACTTC. It translates to CSVEDGEGKNIQYF.

The chain recombines TRBV7-7 with TRBJ1-6; D gene ambiguous. Germline V gives CDR1 SSHAT, CDR2 FNYEAQ (reference sequence). Deletions cut 5 bases from V and 9 bases from J, with 14 bases between. The CDR3 has 14 residues. The CDR3 region is CASSLDAGSSPLHF. The CDR3 coding sequence is TGTGCCAGCAGCCTTGACGCCGGGAGTTCACCCCTCCACTTT.

The chain carries TRBV27 and TRBJ2-1, with a weak D call TRBD1 (6 bases). There are 17 residues in the CDR3. Trimming removed 3 bases from V and 0 bases from J, with 15 bases in between. Germline CDR1 is MNHEY and CDR2 is SMNVEV (reference sequence). Written as DNA, the CDR3 is TGTGCCAGCAGTTTTAACACCCCAGGGGCCTCCTACAATGAGCAGTTCTTC. This gives the protein CASSFNTPGASYNEQFF.

V usage is TRBV7-2 and J usage is TRBJ2-1; TRBD2 matches 9 bases. V lost 3 bases to trimming and J lost 4 bases; unmatched junction nucleotides: 10. Germline assignment: CDR1 SGHTA and CDR2 FQGNSA. CDR3 length: 17 amino acids. Written as DNA, the CDR3 is TGTGCCAGCAGCTTTCTCCTTTGGCGGGAGGGGTACAATGAGCAGTTCTTC. Its translation: CASSFLLWREGYNEQFF.

The chain employs TRBV5-1 and TRBJ2-5; 10 nucleotides agree with TRBD2. Germline trimming cut 0 bases from V and 4 bases from J; bases unmatched to any gene: 12. CDR1 is SGHRS, CDR2 YFSETQ, per germline. This CDR3 is 18 amino acids long. This CDR3 is CASSLGRLAGEVGETQYF. In nucleotides, the CDR3 is TGCGCCAGCAGCTTGGGCCGTCTAGCGGGAGAAGTAGGAGAGACCCAGTACTTC.

The rearrangement uses TRBV19 and TRBJ1-3; D unresolved. V shed 3 bases and J shed 1 base, with 7 bases lying between them. The CDR3 has 14 amino acids. Per germline, CDR1 LNHDA and CDR2 SQIVND (reference sequence). In DNA form, the CDR3 reads TGTGCCAGTAGTATGCTCCTATCTGGAAACACCATATATTTT. This codes for CASSMLLSGNTIYF.

J is TRBJ2-1 and V is TRBV28; perhaps TRBD2 as D (6 bases). Per the germline V gene, CDR1 is MDHEN and CDR2 is SYDVKM. The V end lost 5 bases, the J end lost 8 bases, and 19 bases lay between the germline ends. This CDR3 region has 15 residues. CDR3 coding DNA: TGTGCCAGCAGTGACCCACGGGGGAGTACCGATGAGCAGTTCTTC. Translation: CASSDPRGSTDEQFF.

This clone appeared a single time. The genes are TRBV15 and TRBJ2-7; 7 bases match TRBD2. Germline CDR1 reads LNHNV; CDR2 reads YYDKDF (reference sequence). Unmatched junction bases numbered 8, after V lost 1 base and J lost 5 bases. CDR3 size: 15 residues. The CDR3 is CATSRAGEGSDEQYF. The DNA of the CDR3 is TGTGCCACCAGCAGAGCTGGGGAGGGCAGCGACGAGCAGTACTTC.

This clone was detected only once. The V gene is TRBV19, the J gene TRBJ2-7; 11 nucleotides match TRBD2. The CDR3 is made up of 14 amino acids. The germline V gene has CDR1 LNHDA and CDR2 SQIVND (reference sequence). With V trimmed by 3 bases and J by 4 bases, 2 bases remained unmatched. The CDR3: CASSISSGRYEQYF. The CDR3 coding sequence is TGTGCCAGTAGTATTTCTAGCGGGAGGTACGAGCAGTACTTC.

The chain joins TRBV30 to TRBJ1-1; unclear D gene. Deletions cut 1 base from V and 4 bases from J, with 10 bases between. Germline lookup yields CDR1 GTSNPN and CDR2 SVGIG (reference sequence). CDR3 length: 13 residues. The CDR3 DNA reads as TGTGCCTGGAGTGCTCACCCGGGCACTGAAGCTTTCTTT. It is translated as CAWSAHPGTEAFF.